This is a list of T cell receptor beta chains from one sample in a study of T cell responses to AZD1222 COVID-19 vaccine. This table comes from immunoSEQ multiplex PCR, and its TCRdb copy is limited to in-frame clones, with some not included. Of 120,000 or so clones detected, over 80% appear once; the ten largest clones hold approximately 1%. The source was peripheral blood, collected on day 0 of AZD1222 vaccination. All receptors derive from an adult in good health. CDR3s leave out the opening cysteine and the closing phenylalanine or tryptophan. D genes are given only for firm matches.

v_call,j_call,d_call,cdr3_aa
TRBV5-1,TRBJ2-7,NA,ASSLGSGTVSEQY
TRBV6-1,TRBJ2-7,NA,ASSESSILMEQY
TRBV5-8,TRBJ2-1,NA,ASSLVPGVRREQF
TRBV5-5,TRBJ2-7,NA,ASSLGSGVSGEQY
TRBV28,TRBJ2-3,TRBD2,ASSLAAGGTDTQY
TRBV5-1,TRBJ2-2,NA,ASSFTTGNTGELF
TRBV6-1,TRBJ1-4,NA,ASSEDSGDEKLF
TRBV9,TRBJ1-2,NA,ASGKEGLNYGYT
TRBV7-9,TRBJ2-3,NA,ASSLVSDTQY
TRBV3-1/TRBV3-2,TRBJ1-3,NA,ASSQHRDGNTIY
TRBV21-1,TRBJ2-7,NA,ASSKQEEGVGQWLLKQY
TRBV11-2,TRBJ2-7,TRBD1,ASSLGGTGSYEQY
TRBV24-1,TRBJ2-3,TRBD1,ATSDPSWTGEWSTQY
TRBV30,TRBJ1-1,NA,AWRGRGWSTEAF
TRBV7-2,TRBJ2-7,NA,ASSISGTGSYEQY
TRBV7-3,TRBJ2-5,NA,ASSLTGPGETQY